This T cell receptor (beta chain) was identified during a study of shared clonotypes between healthy human individuals. The CDR3 contains 15 residues. V was clipped by 5 bases and J by 1 base, with 15 bases between them. The germline V gene encodes CDR1 SGHRS and CDR2 YFSETQ. Original processing notes: Junction-only sequences without quality scores were provided by ImmunoSEQ, so filtering was different. Clones were sequenced by immunoSEQ multiplex PCR, and TCRdb holds only the in-frame ones, with some missing. V, J and clone size are those of that table, while D and trimming were read from the DNA. Here the sample spans about 2.1 million clones, around 93% being singletons. Naive CD8 cells were CD45RO-negative, positively selected for CCR7, excluding terminally differentiated effector memory CD45RA+ cells. This clone occurred once.

This sequence joins TRBV5-1 and TRBJ1-1, with D possibly matching TRBD1 (5 bases). The clonotype was recovered from a man younger than 30 in good health. Some clones in this sample may be carry-over from other donors' samples. The sequenced sample was naive CD8+ T cells from PBMCs. In DNA, the CDR3 is TGCGCCAGCAGAATCAGGGAGTCAGGGAACACTGAAGCTTTCTTT. Translating gives CASRIRESGNTEAFF.